What follows is one T cell receptor (beta chain) and its context. The data were produced by immunoSEQ multiplex PCR, yet TCRdb's version contains in-frame clones alone and is incomplete. The sample carries about 74,000 clones, 84% recorded once. The data belong to a study of blood T cell repertoires in COVID-19. The CDR3 loop spans 12 amino acids. Trimming removed 3 bases from V and 4 bases from J, with 7 bases in between. Germline CDR1 is MDHEN and CDR2 is SYDVKM. The sample comprised peripheral blood. The source of this sequence is a man between 65 and 85 years old with acute or convalescent COVID-19. J is TRBJ2-7 and V is TRBV28, with D uncertain. Here the CDR3 reads CASSLRSYEQYF. The CDR3 region has the DNA TGTGCCAGCAGTTTGAGGAGTTACGAGCAGTACTTC.